This T cell receptor (beta chain) emerged from a study of cytomegalovirus exposure and HLA in healthy donors. Study information: Among the roughly 400 genotyped donors, just over 80% were placed in the Caucasian-associated ancestry cluster. Overall study results and limits: The investigators catalogued some 160 TCR beta chains as cytomegalovirus-associated.

Primers: 60 Vbeta forward and 13 Jbeta reverse. Sequencing used immunoSEQ multiplex PCR; TCRdb keeps in-frame clones, though not all of them. This sample contains around 75,000 clones. The V gene's germline CDR1 is MDHEN and CDR2 SYDVKM. The length of the CDR3 is 15 residues. Trimming left V 7 bases short and J 0 bases short, with 15 bases between. Points on this clone: The target antigen is unknown.

The TCR sequence derives from a middle-aged man in good health and CMV-seronegative. V and J are TRBV28 and TRBJ1-1; D is uncertain. The sequenced sample consisted of PBMCs. The DNA for the CDR3 is TGTGCCAGCAAGAGGCCTGGACTCCTGAACACTGAAGCTTTCTTT. Translated: CASKRPGLLNTEAFF.